This TCR beta chain emerged from a study of regulatory T cells in long-lasting Graves disease. The V end was cut by 3 bases, the J end by 7 bases, with 10 bases between. In germline, CDR1 is MGHRA, CDR2 YSYEKL. The CDR3 contains 13 residues. To make TCR beta libraries, researchers used iRepertoire HTBI primers and Arm-PCR of CDR3 regions. TCRdb redid the calling of the multiplex PCR reads with MiXCR, one entry per CDR3 protein. Seen here are some 300,000 distinct CDR3 sequences, 22% observed once, and the top ten hold more than 50%. In this sample, this clonotype turned up a few times. The antigen is not known. Sample time point: persistent/refractory GD, antithyroid drugs over 5 years with positive TRAb. PBMC RNA was the source of the TCR library. Patients were enrolled at an endocrinology department in Xi'an, China. Study results and caveats: Newly diagnosed Graves' patients exceeded persistent ones in TCR diversity. Under persistent disease, TRBV28, TRBJ1-2 and TRBJ2-5 were used preferentially.

The sequence was obtained from a female donor with Graves disease. The chain employs TRBV4-1 and TRBJ1-5, with a possible D match to TRBD1 (5 bases). The starting material was peripheral blood mononuclear cells (PBMCs), obtained when the disease was refractory, from a patient treated with antithyroid drugs. CDR3 coding DNA: TGCGCCAGCAGCCAGAAAGGGGTCCAGCCCCAGCATTTT. Residues: CASSQKGVQPQHF.